This T cell receptor beta chain was recorded in a study of identical twins. Study findings and constraints: Models, which agreed with sharing between unrelated individuals, nonetheless underestimated the out-of-frame TCR alpha sharing seen in monozygotic twins. Diverse VJ usage suggested most zero-insertion clonotypes were not invariant T cells. Insertions ran lower in abundant cord blood beta clonotypes, though not in memory repertoires.

This clonotype has at least ten counts. Antigen: not known. MiXCR, applied by TCRdb to the 5' RACE reads, yields one record per CDR3 protein. The table includes some 590,000 distinct CDR3 sequences, more than 9% detected once. This sample also belongs to another study, concerning yellow fever vaccine responses in identical twins.

The sample was PBMCs. The clonotype was recovered from a woman under 30 in good health.

CDR3 nucleotides: TGTGCCAGCAGTTTGGGCTGGCGCACTGAGCAGTTCTTC. This codes for CASSLGWRTEQFF. J is TRBJ2-1 and V is TRBV12-3 or TRBV12-4; D call uncertain. V shed 3 bases and J shed 9 bases, with 12 bases lying between them. This CDR3 has 13 residues.